The next 14 T cell receptor beta chains were all read from a single sample in a study of blood T cells in healthy people across ages. A sample-barcoded 5' primer and a J-beta primer mix were used in a second PCR of roughly 7 to 12 cycles. TCRdb recomputed calls from the 5' RACE reads with MiXCR, one row per CDR3 protein. The data hold 980,000 or so distinct CDR3 sequences, with about 48% observed a single time. Source material: blood. The source of these receptors is a man aged 25-45 years in good health.

This clonotype has only a few counts. The rearrangement uses TRBV7-9 and TRBJ1-2; 7 positions agree with TRBD1. Unmatched junction bases numbered 11, after V lost 5 bases and J lost 5 bases. Looked up from germline, CDR1 is SEHNR and CDR2 is FQNEAQ (reference sequence). The CDR3 is 15 amino acids. CDR3 nucleotides: TGTGCCAGCAGCCTGACAGGGATTCGGGGTTATGGCTACACCTTC. Protein product: CASSLTGIRGYGYTF.

The CDR3 nucleotides read TGTGCCAGCAGTCCCGGGACAGGAATACGTGGCTACACCTTC. Its translation is CASSPGTGIRGYTF. This rearrangement joins TRBV6-5 to TRBJ1-2; 8 bases map to TRBD1. Germline CDR1 reads MNHEY; CDR2 reads SVGAGI. The CDR3 contains 14 residues. V lost 5 bases to trimming and J lost 7 bases; unmatched junction nucleotides: 9.

V and J are TRBV28 and TRBJ1-5; no definite D call. V was clipped by 6 bases and J by 6 bases, with 12 bases between them. CDR1 is MDHEN, CDR2 SYDVKM, per germline. The CDR3 loop spans 13 amino acids. The CDR3 nucleotides are TGTGCCAGCAGCCTAAGAGGATTTCAGCCCCAGCATTTT. Its translation is CASSLRGFQPQHF.

The chain recombines TRBV4-1 with TRBJ2-7; no clear D gene. Germline V gene lookup returns CDR1 MGHRA and CDR2 YSYEKL. The CDR3 is 15 residues long. The V gene lost 0 bases and the J gene lost 4 bases, with 13 bases spanning the gap. CDR3 sequence: CASSQDSGSTYEQYF. The CDR3 coding sequence is TGCGCCAGCAGCCAAGATTCGGGCTCAACTTACGAGCAGTACTTC.

The chain is built from TRBV7-6 and TRBJ2-3; D tentatively fits TRBD1 or TRBD2 (6 bases each). Trimming pared 4 bases from V and 8 bases from J, leaving 13 bases between. CDR1 is SGHVS, CDR2 FNYEAQ, per germline. This CDR3 spans 13 amino acids. The CDR3 DNA reads TGTGCCAGCAGCTCCTCTGGAGGGGGTACGCAGTATTTT. Amino acids: CASSSSGGGTQYF.

This clonotype was found once. This chain connects TRBV4-1 to TRBJ1-5, with a tentative D call TRBD1 (5 bases). CDR1 is MGHRA, CDR2 YSYEKL, per germline. The V and J ends lost 1 base and 5 bases respectively, with 15 bases between them. This CDR3 is built from 16 residues. CDR3 residues: CASSQGDSAKYQPQHF. The CDR3 bases are TGCGCCAGCAGCCAAGGTGACAGCGCCAAATATCAGCCCCAGCATTTT.

The table lists this clonotype with a few counts. The chain is built from TRBV5-6 and TRBJ1-2; 12 bases match TRBD1. V gave up 0 bases and J gave up 7 bases; unmatched junction bases: 4. Germline CDR1 is SGHDT and CDR2 is YYEEEE. The CDR3 has 15 residues. CDR3 sequence: CASSLAGTGGRGYTF. The CDR3 coding sequence is TGTGCCAGCAGCTTGGCCGGGACAGGGGGCCGTGGCTACACCTTC.

This clonotype was detected a few times. This chain uses TRBV11-2 with TRBJ2-3; D could derive from TRBD1 or TRBD2 (5 bases each). V lost 5 bases to trimming and J lost 7 bases, with 16 bases between them. CDR1 is SGHAT and CDR2 is FQNNGV in the germline V gene. The length of the CDR3 is 14 residues. For the CDR3, the DNA is TGTGCCAGCAGCCCGGATACGGGGCCCCATACGCAGTATTTT. This gives the protein CASSPDTGPHTQYF.

This clonotype came up many times. This chain connects TRBV2 to TRBJ2-1; D uncertain. V gave up 3 bases and J gave up 9 bases, with 6 bases separating them. Germline V gives CDR1 SNHLY, CDR2 FYNNEI. The CDR3 covers 11 residues. CDR3 amino acids: CASSDPSEQFF. The CDR3 nucleotides read TGTGCCAGCAGTGACCCGAGTGAGCAGTTCTTC.

This clonotype has a handful of counts. The rearrangement uses TRBV7-2 and TRBJ2-1, with D perhaps given as TRBD1 or TRBD2 (5 bases each). The CDR3 has 16 residues. V was shortened by 5 bases and J by 5 bases, with 19 bases between the two germline ends. The V gene's germline CDR1 is SGHTA and CDR2 FQGNSA. This CDR3 reads CASSPQAGAGNNEQFF. DNA for the CDR3: TGTGCCAGCAGCCCGCAGGCCGGGGCCGGGAACAATGAGCAGTTCTTC.

The table lists this clonotype with a count of one. The V gene is TRBV2, the J gene TRBJ2-5; 7 nucleotides match TRBD1. The CDR3 covers 15 residues. The germline V gene has CDR1 SNHLY and CDR2 FYNNEI. Trimming cost V 2 bases and J 1 base; bases outside gene matches: 4. The CDR3: CASSEQGQSQETQYF. As DNA, the CDR3 is TGTGCCAGCAGTGAACAGGGACAGTCCCAAGAGACCCAGTACTTC.

In this sample, this clonotype turned up a few times. This chain joins TRBV28 and TRBJ2-3; D is uncertain. Per the germline V gene, CDR1 is MDHEN and CDR2 is SYDVKM. The CDR3 runs 13 residues. V lost 3 bases to trimming and J lost 7 bases, with 11 bases between them. The CDR3 region is CASSFGLSNTQYF. DNA of the CDR3: TGTGCCAGCAGTTTTGGTCTTTCGAATACGCAGTATTTT.

The CDR3 DNA reads as TGTGCCAACAGCCCCCGGGACAGGGAGTGGCAAGAGACCCAGTACTTC. Translating gives CANSPRDREWQETQYF. V is TRBV28 and J is TRBJ2-5; TRBD1 matches at 9 bases. CDR1 is MDHEN, CDR2 SYDVKM, per germline. The CDR3 is 16 amino acids. Trimming removed 10 bases from V and 2 bases from J; junction bases left unmatched: 14.

The genes are TRBV9 and TRBJ2-7; D may match TRBD1 or TRBD2 (6 bases each). The CDR3 is made up of 13 amino acids. The V end was cut by 2 bases, the J end by 7 bases, with 13 bases between. Germline CDR1 is SGDLS and CDR2 is YYNGEE. The DNA of the CDR3 is TGTGCCAGCAGCGTGAGGCGGGACAATGAGCAGTACTTC. This encodes CASSVRRDNEQYF.